Below, 2 T cell receptor beta chains from the same sample are listed, as sequenced in a study of CD8+ T cells in alopecia areata. RNA extraction and reverse transcription yielded cDNA as sequencing template. TCRdb keeps only in-frame clones here, not all; method: immunoSEQ multiplex PCR. The sample has under 95,000 clones, just over 70% seen once. Specified treatment: oral pan-JAK inhibitor, 5-10 mg twice daily. The sequenced sample was CD8+ T cells sorted from blood, obtained at approximately week 42, from a patient treated with tofacitinib. The receptors here all came from a human donor with alopecia areata.

This chain links TRBV14 with TRBJ1-2, with D perhaps TRBD1 (5 bases). V lost 1 base, J lost 8 bases, and 20 bases lay in between. CDR3 length: 16 amino acids. Germline-derived CDR1 and CDR2 are SGHDN and FVKESK. CDR3 sequence reads: CASSQGGGTPHLGYTF. CDR3 DNA: TGTGCCAGCAGCCAAGGTGGGGGTACCCCACATTTAGGCTACACCTTC.

The chain joins TRBV5-6 to TRBJ1-1; 10 nucleotides agree with TRBD1. Germline lookup yields CDR1 SGHDT and CDR2 YYEEEE. This CDR3 comprises 18 residues. The V gene end was trimmed by 1 base and the J gene end by 2 bases; junction bases not matched to a gene: 11. The CDR3 protein is CASSLTGTGATVNTEAFF. Here the CDR3 DNA reads TGTGCCAGCAGCTTGACCGGGACAGGGGCCACCGTTAACACTGAAGCTTTCTTT.